This TCR beta chain comes out of a study of cytomegalovirus exposure and HLA in healthy donors. Primers: 60 Vbeta forward and 13 Jbeta reverse. Libraries were prepared by immunoSEQ multiplex PCR; TCRdb keeps only in-frame clonotypes and omits some of them. This sample has approximately 160,000 clones, with roughly 80% found just once. There are 12 residues in the CDR3. With 0 bases removed from V and 8 bases from J, the gap between germline ends came to 7 bases. Germline-derived CDR1 and CDR2 are MNHNS and SASEGT. The source is a man aged 45-65 years in good health and CMV-seropositive. V and J are TRBV6-1 and TRBJ1-1; D gene ambiguous. The source material was PBMCs. In nucleotides, the CDR3 is TGTGCCAGCAGTGAAGCTCCCTTCGAAGCTTTCTTT. This translates into CASSEAPFEAFF.